What follows are 8 T cell receptor beta chains derived from one specimen sequenced in a study of OX40 agonist ivuxolimab in advanced cancers. Here immunoSEQ multiplex PCR was the method, and the copy in TCRdb shows in-frame clones only, minus some. The sample records approximately 26,000 clones, 83% being singletons. Sequenced material: CD4+ or CD8+ T cells sorted from blood, taken in a trial of the OX40 agonist ivuxolimab. The receptors here all came from an adult with an advanced solid tumor such as melanoma, head and neck, liver or kidney cancer.

The chain has TRBV6-4 and TRBJ1-1; D is possibly TRBD1 (6 bases). Trimming removed 6 bases at V and 4 bases at J, with 18 bases between. CDR1 MRHNA and CDR2 SNTAGT come from the germline V gene. The CDR3 totals 15 residues. The CDR3 reads CASRNTGRESTEAFF. The CDR3 DNA reads as TGTGCCAGCAGGAACACAGGGCGAGAAAGCACTGAAGCTTTCTTT.

This clone turned up a few times. This chain joins TRBV19 and TRBJ1-5; D is ambiguous. Trimming left V 0 bases short and J 4 bases short, with 10 bases between. Looked up from germline, CDR1 is LNHDA and CDR2 is SQIVND (reference sequence). This CDR3 is built from 15 residues. The CDR3 region is CASSIDFGLNQPQHF. CDR3 nucleotide sequence: TGTGCCAGTAGTATAGATTTCGGCTTAAATCAGCCCCAGCATTTT. The complete variable domain, with remaining parts taken from reference TRBV19 and TRBJ1-5, reads DGGITQSPKYLFRKEGQNVTLSCEQNLNHDAMYWYRQDPGQGLRLIYYSQIVNDFQKGDIAEGYSVSREKKESFPLTVTSAQKNPTAFYLCASSIDFGLNQPQHFGDGTRLSIL.

The chain uses TRBV6-5 and TRBJ2-2; D gene ambiguous. The CDR3 runs to 11 residues. V was pared by 6 bases and J by 6 bases, with 5 bases between. Per the germline V gene, CDR1 is MNHEY and CDR2 is SVGAGI. CDR3 sequence: CASRRAGELFF. CDR3 DNA sequence: TGTGCCAGCAGACGCGCCGGGGAGCTGTTTTTT.

V usage is TRBV27 and J usage is TRBJ1-2, with TRBD1 identical over 8 bases. Germline V CDR1 and CDR2: MNHEY, SMNVEV (reference sequence). The CDR3 loop spans 15 amino acids. V shed 2 bases and J 3 bases; nucleotides not matched to a gene: 5. The CDR3 sequence is CASSLTDRGDYGYTF. CDR3 coding DNA: TGTGCCAGCAGTTTAACAGACAGGGGTGACTATGGCTACACCTTC.

This chain connects TRBV27 to TRBJ1-2, with unresolved D. Per germline, CDR1 MNHEY and CDR2 SMNVEV (reference sequence). The CDR3 has 17 amino acids. Trimming left V 6 bases short and J 0 bases short, with 20 bases between. The DNA for the CDR3 is TGTGCCAGCAGCCCCAAAGCCCCCGGAAGGGCTAACTATGGCTACACCTTC. This gives the protein CASSPKAPGRANYGYTF.

This clone was detected only once. The chain employs TRBV4-1 and TRBJ1-5; D gene ambiguous. Germline CDR1 is MGHRA and CDR2 is YSYEKL. Trimming shortened V by 1 base and J by 1 base, and 14 bases separated the two germline ends. This CDR3 spans 17 amino acids. The CDR3 DNA is TGCGCCAGCAGCCAAGTCCTCGGGATCGGAAGCAATCAGCCCCAGCATTTT. Translating gives CASSQVLGIGSNQPQHF.

The chain combines TRBV5-4 with TRBJ2-1; 8 nucleotides align to TRBD2. Germline V CDR1 and CDR2: SGHNT, YYREEE (reference sequence). This CDR3 contains 14 residues. Unmatched junction bases numbered 1, after V lost 2 bases and J lost 3 bases. CDR3 amino acids: CASSLAGDYNEQFF. DNA of the CDR3: TGTGCCAGCAGCTTAGCGGGGGACTACAATGAGCAGTTCTTC.

The rearrangement links TRBV6-4 to TRBJ2-5; TRBD1 aligns across 10 bases. The DNA end favors TRBJ2-7, so the J call may be wrong. This CDR3 spans 14 amino acids. Germline CDR1 MRHNA, CDR2 SNTAGT. CDR3 sequence (DNA): TGTGCCAGCAGCCCGGGACAGGGGACACTCGAGCAGTACTTC. Amino acid sequence: CASSPGQGTLEQYF.